The present T cell receptor (beta chain) was sequenced within a study of CD8+ T cells in alopecia areata. Study-wide findings and caveats: In patients, TCRs were shared less clearly than in mice, and HLA may possibly be involved. There were also resident alphabeta T cells of normal skin sequenced in scalp samples.

As concerns this clone: Its specificity is not known.

The V gene's germline CDR1 is SGHRS and CDR2 YFSETQ. V lost 3 bases and J lost 0; bases outside the gene matches: 13. CDR3 length equals 21 residues. The sequencing template was cDNA reverse transcribed from extracted RNA. The method was immunoSEQ multiplex PCR; TCRdb's version includes in-frame clones alone and lacks a portion of them. This table has 200,000 or so clones, approximately 53% appearing once. The sorting of PBMCs gave CD4+ and CD8+ T cells. This chain links TRBV5-1 with TRBJ2-1, with 15 bases aligning to TRBD2. The sequenced material came from CD8+ T cells sorted from blood. The TCR originated in a human donor in good health. CDR3 sequence reads: CASSSPEGGLAGGSSYNEQFF. CDR3 DNA: TGCGCCAGCAGCTCCCCCGAGGGGGGACTAGCGGGGGGCAGCTCCTACAATGAGCAGTTCTTC.